This TCR beta chain is from a study of blood T cells in healthy people across ages. A remark on this clonotype: Its matching antigen is unknown.

The V segment lost 0 bases and the J segment 2 bases; nucleotides outside the gene matches: 5. This CDR3 comprises 16 residues. Germline CDR1 is ENHRY and CDR2 is SYGVKD. Study results and limitations: Versus aged donors, long-lived donors had higher diversity and more naive CD4+ cells.

Next came a second PCR, run for roughly 6 to 11 cycles, which used a sample-barcoded 5' primer along with a J-beta primer mix. Each of the cDNA molecules was tagged by a template-switch adaptor with 12 random nucleotides. Per sample, CDR3-containing paired-end reads numbered at least 2.5 million. TCRdb ran MiXCR on the 5' RACE reads and lists one entry per CDR3 protein. The sample holds 600,000 or so distinct CDR3 sequences, approximately 21% seen once. PBMCs, at least 7 million per sample, were isolated. This TCR came from a man between 65 and 79 years old in good health. V is TRBV10-3 and J is TRBJ2-5, with 8 bases matching TRBD1. Sequences were obtained from blood. This chain's CDR3 is CAISESQGQGQETQYF. The CDR3 nucleotides read TGTGCCATCAGTGAGTCACAAGGACAGGGTCAAGAGACCCAGTACTTC.